The clone carrying this TCR beta chain is a singleton in its sample. Its antigen is unknown. The protocol was immunoSEQ multiplex PCR, while the TCRdb copy is restricted to in-frame clones and leaves out a portion. The table has about 140,000 clones, 88% seen once; the top ten hold just under 8%. This CDR3 comprises 15 residues. J was trimmed by 5 bases and V by 2 bases; bases with no gene match: 6. Germline loops: CDR1 SNHLY, CDR2 FYNNEI. The data are from a study of cytomegalovirus exposure and HLA in healthy donors. Overall study findings and caveats: A list of around 150 TCR beta chains associated with cytomegalovirus was given. Three chains linked to CMV were shown in vitro to be specific for CMV antigens.

The chain is built from TRBV2 and TRBJ2-5, with TRBD2 identical over 9 bases. The source is a woman between 18 and 29 years old in good health and CMV-seropositive. The specimen was PBMCs. The CDR3: CASSESGLAFETQYF. The CDR3 DNA reads as TGTGCCAGCAGTGAAAGCGGACTAGCGTTCGAGACCCAGTACTTC.